This T cell receptor beta chain was found in a study of blood T cell repertoires in COVID-19. Study context: T cells, B-cell-depleted T cells, or PBMCs provided the cDNA or gDNA that served as material.

The V end was cut by 2 bases, the J end by 0 bases, with 16 bases between. CDR1 and CDR2 (germline): MNHNS, SASEGT. The CDR3 is 18 amino acids. Original data processing: How many nucleated cells were present was estimated from reference gene primer amplification. Using immunoSEQ multiplex PCR, the repertoire was profiled, and TCRdb retains in-frame clones only, with some absent. V, J and clone size derive from that table, while D and trimming were established from the DNA sequence. The sample has under 250,000 clones; about four fifths are singletons. This sequence was found in a woman between 35 and 50 years old with acute or convalescent COVID-19. This chain links TRBV6-1 with TRBJ2-2; possible D gene TRBD2, 7 bases. Specimen: peripheral blood. The CDR3: CASSEKWRGTTNTGELFF. CDR3 DNA: TGTGCCAGCAGTGAAAAGTGGCGGGGGACAACGAACACCGGGGAGCTGTTTTTT.